Listed below are T cell receptor beta chains from one sample, sequenced in a study of technical replicates of blood from several donors. Generated by immunoSEQ multiplex PCR, the TCRdb table keeps only in-frame clones and is missing some. The repertoire includes tens of thousands of clones, roughly 98% of them detected once, and 0.12% to 0.15% sits in the top ten. Sequenced material: T cells isolated from PBMCs. The receptors here all came from a human donor in good health. Each CDR3 is given with its conserved first and last residue. D genes are given only for firm matches. The size field is filled for only some rows; it gives once, few, many or a size class.

v_call	clone_size	d_call	cdr3_length	j_call	cdr3_aa	cdr3_nt
TRBV30	once	TRBD2	18	TRBJ2-3	CAWSGRGLAGGSTDTQYF	TGTGCCTGGAGTGGAAGGGGGCTAGCGGGGGGGAGCACAGATACGCAGTATTTT
TRBV11-3	-	-	16	TRBJ2-2	CASSFYQGTSSGELFF	TGTGCCAGCAGCTTTTACCAGGGGACGTCGTCCGGGGAGCTGTTTTTT
TRBV6-1	-	TRBD1	15	TRBJ2-7	CASSVTDRGRREQYF	TGTGCCAGCAGTGTAACCGACAGGGGGCGCCGCGAGCAGTACTTC
TRBV29-1	-	-	14	TRBJ2-4	CSVQGRMSKNIQYF	TGCAGCGTCCAGGGTAGGATGTCCAAAAACATTCAGTACTTC
TRBV6-1	once	-	12	TRBJ1-6	CASSEASSPLHF	TGTGCCAGCAGTGAAGCTAGTTCACCCCTCCACTTT
TRBV11-2	once	-	12	TRBJ1-2	CASSRTTYGYTF	TGTGCCAGCAGCCGCACAACCTATGGCTACACCTTC
TRBV2	-	-	12	TRBJ2-3	CASSGEADTQYF	TGTGCCAGCAGTGGAGAGGCAGATACGCAGTATTTT
TRBV11-3	-	TRBD1	14	TRBJ1-1	CASSRRQGLTEAFF	TGTGCCAGCAGCCGTCGACAGGGTCTGACTGAAGCTTTCTTT
TRBV5-1	-	TRBD2	15	TRBJ2-1	CASSLGGLEGGKKFF	TGCGCCAGCAGCTTGGGGGGCTTGGAGGGAGGGAAGAAGTTCTTC
TRBV7-2	-	TRBD1	15	TRBJ2-1	CASSFLQGALDEQFF	TGTGCCAGCAGCTTCCTCCAGGGGGCTCTTGATGAGCAGTTCTTC
TRBV11-2	-	-	15	TRBJ2-5	CASRWGGHPQETQYF	TGTGCCAGCAGGTGGGGGGGACACCCTCAAGAGACCCAGTACTTC
TRBV5-4	-	-	13	TRBJ2-1	CASSLQIDNEQFF	TGTGCCAGCAGCTTACAGATAGACAATGAGCAGTTCTTC
TRBV11-3	-	-	14	TRBJ1-1	CASSSYRQDTEAFF	TGTGCCAGCAGCTCCTACAGACAGGACACTGAAGCTTTCTTT
TRBV27	-	TRBD2	16	TRBJ2-1	CASSLSAGGLWNEQFF	TGTGCCAGCAGTTTATCGGCGGGAGGATTGTGGAATGAGCAGTTCTTC
TRBV9	-	-	15	TRBJ2-3	CASSVANLRRDTQYF	TGTGCCAGCAGCGTAGCTAATTTGAGGCGGGATACGCAGTATTTT
TRBV27	-	-	13	TRBJ2-7	CASSSLSNREQYF	TGTGCCAGCAGTTCACTGTCGAACCGCGAGCAGTACTTC
TRBV29-1	-	-	11	TRBJ2-1	CSVVEGVEQFF	TGCAGCGTTGTGGAGGGCGTTGAGCAGTTCTTC
TRBV11-2	-	-	14	TRBJ2-5	CASSLGQVQETQYF	TGTGCCAGCAGCTTAGGACAGGTCCAAGAGACCCAGTACTTC
TRBV11-2	-	-	15	TRBJ2-5	CASSPHAGGRETQYF	TGTGCCAGCAGCCCCCATGCAGGGGGGAGGGAGACCCAGTACTTC
TRBV5-1	-	-	13	TRBJ1-1	CASRQSWFTEAFF	TGCGCCAGCCGACAGTCTTGGTTCACTGAAGCTTTCTTT
TRBV5-1	-	-	13	TRBJ1-1	CASRPLGNTEAFF	TGCGCCAGTCGTCCCCTAGGGAACACTGAAGCTTTCTTT
TRBV11-2	-	-	16	TRBJ1-2	CASSLQSGADYWGYTF	TGTGCCAGCAGCTTACAATCAGGGGCAGATTACTGGGGCTACACCTTC
TRBV28	-	TRBD2	15	TRBJ2-5	CASCDPGGVRETQYF	TGTGCCAGCTGCGACCCGGGAGGAGTCCGAGAGACCCAGTACTTC
TRBV4-1	-	-	11	TRBJ1-1	CASSHRNGAFF	TGCGCCAGCAGCCACAGGAATGGGGCTTTCTTT
TRBV2	-	-	14	TRBJ1-2	CASSEGIGAGGYTF	TGTGCCAGCAGTGAGGGAATTGGGGCAGGTGGCTACACCTTC
TRBV28	-	-	14	TRBJ2-7	CASSRGTTFYEQYF	TGTGCCAGCAGCCGAGGGACAACCTTCTACGAGCAGTACTTC
TRBV5-6	-	-	16	TRBJ1-1	CASSPVSASGITEAFF	TGTGCCAGCAGCCCCGTTTCGGCCAGCGGGATCACTGAAGCTTTCTTT
TRBV28	-	TRBD1	15	TRBJ1-4	CASSQGQGVNEKLFF	TGTGCCAGCAGCCAGGGACAGGGGGTTAATGAAAAACTGTTTTTT
TRBV28	-	TRBD1	14	TRBJ2-4	CASSPERQGIIQYF	TGTGCCAGCAGTCCAGAACGACAGGGAATCATTCAGTACTTC
TRBV18	-	-	14	TRBJ2-3	CASSPDSLTDTQYF	TGTGCCAGCTCACCGGACAGCCTCACAGATACGCAGTATTTT
TRBV29-1	-	TRBD2	14	TRBJ2-1	CSVGISGRATEQFF	TGCAGCGTTGGTATTAGCGGGAGGGCCACTGAGCAGTTCTTC
TRBV28	-	-	18	TRBJ1-1	CASSLEGKLGFMNTEAFF	TGTGCCAGCAGTTTAGAGGGCAAACTTGGATTCATGAACACTGAAGCTTTCTTT
TRBV4-1	-	TRBD1	15	TRBJ2-1	CASSRGTGAGHEQFF	TGCGCCAGCAGCAGGGGGACAGGGGCCGGGCATGAGCAGTTCTTC
TRBV9	-	TRBD1	14	TRBJ1-1	CASSVAPGGSEAFF	TGTGCCAGCAGCGTAGCCCCAGGGGGCTCTGAAGCTTTCTTT
TRBV6-1	-	-	13	TRBJ1-1	CAGNRAMNTEAFF	TGTGCCGGCAACAGGGCCATGAACACTGAAGCTTTCTTT
TRBV7-9	-	TRBD2	13	TRBJ2-7	CASRTGGPHEQYF	TGTGCCAGCAGAACGGGAGGCCCCCACGAGCAGTACTTC
TRBV6-5	-	TRBD1	14	TRBJ2-3	CASSYRTGVDTQYF	TGTGCCAGCAGTTACCGGACAGGGGTTGATACGCAGTATTTT
TRBV7-9	-	-	15	TRBJ1-2	CASSLTGRVEDGYTF	TGTGCCAGCAGCTTAACCGGCAGGGTGGAAGATGGCTACACCTTC
TRBV2	-	TRBD2	15	TRBJ2-7	CASRSPGGGGYEQYF	TGTGCCAGCAGGTCTCCGGGAGGTGGGGGATACGAGCAGTACTTC
TRBV7-9	-	TRBD2	15	TRBJ2-5	CASSLGLAGAETQYF	TGTGCCAGCAGCTTAGGTCTAGCGGGAGCGGAGACCCAGTACTTC
TRBV10-2	-	-	15	TRBJ1-2	CASRNRINTNYGYTF	TGCGCCAGCAGAAACAGGATCAACACTAACTATGGCTACACCTTC
TRBV7-8	-	-	12	TRBJ2-1	CASSSRLNEQFF	TGTGCCAGCAGCTCGAGACTTAATGAGCAGTTCTTC
TRBV4-1	-	-	14	TRBJ2-4	CASSQESRGNIQYF	TGCGCCAGCAGCCAAGAGAGTAGGGGAAACATTCAGTACTTC
TRBV6-6	-	-	16	TRBJ2-7	CASSYSIGQGTYEQYF	TGTGCCAGCAGTTACTCGATTGGGCAGGGGACCTACGAGCAGTACTTC
TRBV19	-	-	13	TRBJ1-1	CASSMNGGRSAFF	TGTGCCAGTAGTATGAACGGGGGTAGGAGTGCTTTCTTT
TRBV19	-	TRBD2	15	TRBJ2-1	CASSLAGGPTNEQFF	TGTGCCAGTTCACTAGCGGGAGGGCCCACCAATGAGCAGTTCTTC
TRBV18	-	-	14	TRBJ2-7	CASSPPWSPYAQYF	TGTGCCAGCTCACCACCGTGGAGCCCCTACGCGCAGTACTTC
TRBV7-9	-	TRBD2	14	TRBJ2-1	CASSTGTTYNEQFF	TGTGCCAGCAGCACCGGGACTACCTACAATGAGCAGTTCTTC
TRBV7-8	-	TRBD1	16	TRBJ1-2	CASSLLQGSANYGYTF	TGTGCCAGCAGCCTCCTACAGGGGAGTGCAAACTATGGCTACACCTTC
TRBV6-1	-	-	16	TRBJ1-2	CASSELQGFELNGYTF	TGTGCCAGCAGTGAACTGCAGGGGTTCGAGCTAAATGGCTACACCTTC
TRBV18	once	TRBD1	14	TRBJ1-5	CASSPEGASQPQHF	TGTGCCAGCTCACCTGAGGGGGCTAGTCAGCCCCAGCATTTT
TRBV7-9	-	-	13	TRBJ2-3	CASSSPGTDTQYF	TGTGCCAGCAGCTCCCCGGGCACAGATACGCAGTATTTT
TRBV2	-	TRBD2	14	TRBJ2-7	CATGLAGGFYEQYF	TGTGCCACAGGACTAGCGGGGGGCTTCTACGAGCAGTACTTC
TRBV6-5	-	TRBD2	14	TRBJ2-7	CASSIAGGSNEQYF	TGTGCCAGCAGCATAGCGGGAGGATCCAACGAGCAGTACTTC
TRBV5-1	-	TRBD2	16	TRBJ2-7	CASSLGGLASSYEQYF	TGCGCCAGCAGCTTGGGGGGACTAGCATCCTCCTACGAGCAGTACTTC
TRBV10-3	-	-	14	TRBJ1-1	CAITERAVGTEAFF	TGTGCCATCACCGAGAGGGCAGTAGGCACTGAAGCTTTCTTT
TRBV19	-	-	15	TRBJ1-5	CASSIVQGEGQPQHF	TGTGCCAGTAGTATAGTACAGGGAGAAGGGCAGCCCCAGCATTTT
TRBV28	-	TRBD1	15	TRBJ1-5	CASSSGQGRNQPQHF	TGTGCCAGCAGTTCGGGACAGGGTCGCAATCAGCCCCAGCATTTT
TRBV5-6	-	TRBD2	16	TRBJ2-5	CASSAPGTSIDETQYF	TGTGCCAGCAGCGCCCCAGGGACTAGTATCGATGAGACCCAGTACTTC